This T cell receptor beta chain was obtained from a study of cytomegalovirus exposure and HLA in healthy donors. Broader study findings: Accurate predictions that matched the HLA-A and HLA-B alleles of most subjects were reportedly made from TCR beta sequences.

The PCR made use of 60 Vbeta and 13 Jbeta primers. Repertoires were generated with immunoSEQ multiplex PCR, while TCRdb's copy carries only in-frame clones and drops some. The data show some 190,000 clones, with 81% seen just once and roughly 3.1% held by the top ten. The CDR3 spans 12 residues. Trimming left V 6 bases short and J 6 bases short, with 9 bases between. CDR1 MNHEY and CDR2 SMNVEV come from the germline V gene (reference sequence). Note on this clone: Its target is not known.

The sequenced sample was PBMCs. The V and J genes are TRBV27 and TRBJ2-1; D ambiguous. The clonotype was recovered from a middle-aged man in good health and CMV-seropositive. CDR3 protein: CASSTVGNEQFF. CDR3 bases: TGTGCCAGCAGCACAGTTGGCAATGAGCAGTTCTTC.